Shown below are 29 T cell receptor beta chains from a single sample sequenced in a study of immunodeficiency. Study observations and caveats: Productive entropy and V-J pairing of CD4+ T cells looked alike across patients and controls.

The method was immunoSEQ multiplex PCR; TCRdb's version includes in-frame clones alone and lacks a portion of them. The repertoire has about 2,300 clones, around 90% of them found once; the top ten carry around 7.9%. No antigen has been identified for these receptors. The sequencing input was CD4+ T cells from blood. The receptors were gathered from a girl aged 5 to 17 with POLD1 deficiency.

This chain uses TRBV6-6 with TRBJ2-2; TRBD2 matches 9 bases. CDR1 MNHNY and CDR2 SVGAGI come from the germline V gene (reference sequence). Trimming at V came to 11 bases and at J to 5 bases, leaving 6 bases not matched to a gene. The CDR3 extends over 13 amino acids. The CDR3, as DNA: TGTGCCGTGAACAGCGGGAGGACCGGGGAGCTGTTTTTT. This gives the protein CAVNSGRTGELFF.

The CDR3: CASSYLRQTRTDTQYF. The DNA for the CDR3 is TGTGCCAGCAGTTATCTCCGACAGACGCGCACAGATACGCAGTATTTT. The J gene is TRBJ2-3, the V gene TRBV11-3; tentatively, D is TRBD1 (5 bases). CDR1 and CDR2 from the germline V gene are SGHNT and YENEEA. The ends were cut back, 6 bases at V and 1 base at J, with 17 bases in the middle. This CDR3 has 16 residues.

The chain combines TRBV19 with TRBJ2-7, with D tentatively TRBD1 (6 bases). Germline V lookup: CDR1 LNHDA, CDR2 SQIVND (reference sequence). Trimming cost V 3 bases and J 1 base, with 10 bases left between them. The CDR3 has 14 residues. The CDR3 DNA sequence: TGTGCCAGTAGTATTATTGACAGGTCCTACGAGCAGTACTTC. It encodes CASSIIDRSYEQYF.

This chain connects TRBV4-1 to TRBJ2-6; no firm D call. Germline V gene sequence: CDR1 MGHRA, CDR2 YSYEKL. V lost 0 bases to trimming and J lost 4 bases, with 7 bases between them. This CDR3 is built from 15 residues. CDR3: CASSQEGSGANVLTF. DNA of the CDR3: TGCGCCAGCAGCCAAGAGGGGTCCGGGGCCAACGTCCTGACTTTC.

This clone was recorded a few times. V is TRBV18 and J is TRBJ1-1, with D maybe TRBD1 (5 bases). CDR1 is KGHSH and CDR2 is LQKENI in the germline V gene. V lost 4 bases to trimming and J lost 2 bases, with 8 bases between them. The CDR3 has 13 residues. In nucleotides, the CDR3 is TGTGCCAGCTCACAGGGGAGAAACACTGAAGCTTTCTTT. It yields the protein CASSQGRNTEAFF.

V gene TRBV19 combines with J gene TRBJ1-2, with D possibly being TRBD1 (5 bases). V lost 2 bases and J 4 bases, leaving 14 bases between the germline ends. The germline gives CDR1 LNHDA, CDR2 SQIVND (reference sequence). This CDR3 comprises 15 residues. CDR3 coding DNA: TGTGCCAGTAGTATAAGGGGCCGGTCGTTCTATGGCTACACCTTC. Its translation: CASSIRGRSFYGYTF.

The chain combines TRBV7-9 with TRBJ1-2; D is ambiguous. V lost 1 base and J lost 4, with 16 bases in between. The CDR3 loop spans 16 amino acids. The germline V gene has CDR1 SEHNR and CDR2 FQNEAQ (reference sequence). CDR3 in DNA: TGTGCCAGCAGCTTAGGCGAAGTCACCATCTCCTATGGCTACACCTTC. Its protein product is CASSLGEVTISYGYTF.

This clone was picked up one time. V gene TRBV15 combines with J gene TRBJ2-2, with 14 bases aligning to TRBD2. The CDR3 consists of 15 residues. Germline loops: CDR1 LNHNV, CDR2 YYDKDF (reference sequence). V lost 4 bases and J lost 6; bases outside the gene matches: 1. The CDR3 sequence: CATSMGLAGAGELFF. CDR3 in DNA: TGTGCCACCAGCATGGGACTAGCGGGAGCCGGGGAGCTGTTTTTT.

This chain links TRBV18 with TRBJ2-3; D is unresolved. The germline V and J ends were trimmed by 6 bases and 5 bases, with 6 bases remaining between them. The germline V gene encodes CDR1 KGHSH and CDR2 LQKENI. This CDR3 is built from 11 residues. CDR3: CASSDVDTQYF. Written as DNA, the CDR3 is TGTGCCAGCTCGGATGTAGATACGCAGTATTTT.

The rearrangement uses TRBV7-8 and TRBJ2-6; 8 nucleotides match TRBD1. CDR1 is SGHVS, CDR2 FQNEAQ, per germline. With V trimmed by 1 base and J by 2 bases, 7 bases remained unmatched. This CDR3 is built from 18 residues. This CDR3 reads CASSLVDRGATGANVLTF. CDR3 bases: TGTGCCAGCAGCTTAGTTGACAGGGGAGCAACTGGGGCCAACGTCCTGACTTTC. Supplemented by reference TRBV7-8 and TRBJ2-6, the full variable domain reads GAGVSQSPRYKVAKRGQDVALRCDPISGHVSLFWYQQALGQGPEFLTYFQNEAQLDKSGLPSDRFFAERPEGSVSTLKIQRTQQEDSAVYLCASSLVDRGATGANVLTFGAGSRLTVL.

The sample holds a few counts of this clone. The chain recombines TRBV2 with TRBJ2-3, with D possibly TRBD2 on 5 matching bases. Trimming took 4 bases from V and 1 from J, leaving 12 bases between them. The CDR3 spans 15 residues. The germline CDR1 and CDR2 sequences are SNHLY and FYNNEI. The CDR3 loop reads CASSVEGIGTDTQYF. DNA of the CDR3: TGTGCCAGCAGTGTTGAGGGAATAGGCACAGATACGCAGTATTTT.

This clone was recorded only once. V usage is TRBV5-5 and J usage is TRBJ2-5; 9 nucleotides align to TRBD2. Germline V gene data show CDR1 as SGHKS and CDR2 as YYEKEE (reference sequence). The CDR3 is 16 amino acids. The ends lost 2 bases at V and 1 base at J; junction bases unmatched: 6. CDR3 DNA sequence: TGTGCCAGCAGCTTCCGGGGGACTAGCCTCCAAGAGACCCAGTACTTC. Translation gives CASSFRGTSLQETQYF.

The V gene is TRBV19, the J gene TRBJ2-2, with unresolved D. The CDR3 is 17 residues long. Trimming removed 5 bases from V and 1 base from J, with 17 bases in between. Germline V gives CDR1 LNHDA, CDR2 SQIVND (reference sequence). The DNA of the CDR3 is TGTGCCAGTAGTCCCAATTACCAGTTAATGAACACCGGGGAGCTGTTTTTT. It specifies CASSPNYQLMNTGELFF.

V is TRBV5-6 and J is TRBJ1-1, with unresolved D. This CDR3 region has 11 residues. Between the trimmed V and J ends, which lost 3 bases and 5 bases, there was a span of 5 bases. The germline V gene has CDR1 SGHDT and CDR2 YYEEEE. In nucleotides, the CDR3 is TGTGCCAGCAGCTCTCAGACTGAAGCTTTCTTT. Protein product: CASSSQTEAFF.

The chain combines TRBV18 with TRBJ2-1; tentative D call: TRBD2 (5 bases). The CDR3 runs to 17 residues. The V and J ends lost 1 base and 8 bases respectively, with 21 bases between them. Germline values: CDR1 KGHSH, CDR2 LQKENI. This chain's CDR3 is CASSPRYSGGFGDEQFF. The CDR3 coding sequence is TGTGCCAGCTCACCACGCTACAGCGGTGGTTTCGGCGATGAGCAGTTCTTC.

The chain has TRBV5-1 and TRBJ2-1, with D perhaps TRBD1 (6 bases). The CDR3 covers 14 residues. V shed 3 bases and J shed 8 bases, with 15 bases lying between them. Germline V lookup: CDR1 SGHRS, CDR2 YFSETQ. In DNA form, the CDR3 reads TGCGCCAGCAGCTCCAGGGGCCGGACAGATGAGCAGTTCTTC. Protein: CASSSRGRTDEQFF.

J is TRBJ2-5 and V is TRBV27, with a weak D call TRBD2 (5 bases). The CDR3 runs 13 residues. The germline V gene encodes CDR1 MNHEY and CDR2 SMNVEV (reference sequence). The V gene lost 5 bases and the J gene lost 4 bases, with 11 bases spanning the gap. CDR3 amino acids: CASSGTGVETQYF. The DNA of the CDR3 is TGTGCCAGCAGTGGAACCGGGGTAGAGACCCAGTACTTC.

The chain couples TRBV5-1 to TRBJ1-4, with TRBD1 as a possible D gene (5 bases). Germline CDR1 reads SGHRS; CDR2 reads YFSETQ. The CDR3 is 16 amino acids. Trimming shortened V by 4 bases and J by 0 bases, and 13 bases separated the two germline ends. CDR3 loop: CASSPGTVATNEKLFF. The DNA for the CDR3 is TGCGCCAGCAGCCCCGGGACCGTTGCAACTAATGAAAAACTGTTTTTT.

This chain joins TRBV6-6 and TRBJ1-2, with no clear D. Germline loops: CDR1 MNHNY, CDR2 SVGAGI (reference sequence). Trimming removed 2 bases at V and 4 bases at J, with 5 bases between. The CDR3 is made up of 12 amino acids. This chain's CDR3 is CASSYLSYGYTF. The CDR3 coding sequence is TGTGCCAGCAGTTACCTTAGCTATGGCTACACCTTC.

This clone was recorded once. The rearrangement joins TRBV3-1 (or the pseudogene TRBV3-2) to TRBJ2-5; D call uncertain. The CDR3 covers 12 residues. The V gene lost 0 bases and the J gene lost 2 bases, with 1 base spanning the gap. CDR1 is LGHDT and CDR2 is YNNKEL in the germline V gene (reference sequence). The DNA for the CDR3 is TGTGCCAGCAGCCAAGATCAAGAGACCCAGTACTTC. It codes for CASSQDQETQYF.

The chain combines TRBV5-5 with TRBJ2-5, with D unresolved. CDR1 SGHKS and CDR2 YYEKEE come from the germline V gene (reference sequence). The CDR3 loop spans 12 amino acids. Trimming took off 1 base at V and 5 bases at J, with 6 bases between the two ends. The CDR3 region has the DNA TGTGCCAGCAGCTTGCAGGCTGAGACCCAGTACTTC. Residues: CASSLQAETQYF.

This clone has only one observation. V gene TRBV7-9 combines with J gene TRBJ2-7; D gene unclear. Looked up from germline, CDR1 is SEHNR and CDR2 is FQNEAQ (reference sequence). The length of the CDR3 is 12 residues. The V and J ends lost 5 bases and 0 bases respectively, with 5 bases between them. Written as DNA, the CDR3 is TGTGCCAGCAGCCGCATCTCCTACGAGCAGTACTTC. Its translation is CASSRISYEQYF.

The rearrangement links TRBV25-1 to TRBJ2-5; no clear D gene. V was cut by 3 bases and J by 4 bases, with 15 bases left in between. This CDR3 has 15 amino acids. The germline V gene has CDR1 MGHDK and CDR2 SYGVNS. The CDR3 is CASSDVVPRRETQYF. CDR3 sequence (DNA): TGTGCCAGCAGTGATGTAGTCCCTCGCAGAGAGACCCAGTACTTC.

This CDR3 is CASSLVADTQYF. The CDR3 bases are TGTGCCAGCAGCTTGGTGGCAGATACGCAGTATTTT. This sequence joins TRBV5-4 and TRBJ2-3, with D uncertain. Per germline, CDR1 SGHNT and CDR2 YYREEE (reference sequence). The CDR3 spans 12 residues. V gave up 0 bases and J gave up 4 bases, with 3 bases separating them.

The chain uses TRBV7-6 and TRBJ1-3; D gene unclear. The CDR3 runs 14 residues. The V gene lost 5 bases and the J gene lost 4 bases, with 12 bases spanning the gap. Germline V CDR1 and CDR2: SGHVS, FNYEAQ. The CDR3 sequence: CASSLTVSGNTIYF. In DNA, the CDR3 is TGTGCCAGCAGCCTTACAGTTTCGGGAAACACCATATATTTT.

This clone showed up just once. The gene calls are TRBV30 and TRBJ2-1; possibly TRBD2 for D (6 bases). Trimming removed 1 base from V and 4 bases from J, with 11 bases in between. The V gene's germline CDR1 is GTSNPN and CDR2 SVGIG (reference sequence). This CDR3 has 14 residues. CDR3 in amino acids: CAWSDVGLYNEQFF. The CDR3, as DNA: TGTGCCTGGAGTGACGTGGGACTGTACAATGAGCAGTTCTTC.

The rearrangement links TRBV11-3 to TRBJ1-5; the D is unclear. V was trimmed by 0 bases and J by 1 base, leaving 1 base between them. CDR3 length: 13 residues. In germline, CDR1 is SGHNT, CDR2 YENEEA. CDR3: CASSLDSNQPQHF. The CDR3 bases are TGTGCCAGCAGCTTAGACAGCAATCAGCCCCAGCATTTT.

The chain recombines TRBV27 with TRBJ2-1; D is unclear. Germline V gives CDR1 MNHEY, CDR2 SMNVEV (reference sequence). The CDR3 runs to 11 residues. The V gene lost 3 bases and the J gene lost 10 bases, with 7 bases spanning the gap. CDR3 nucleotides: TGTGCCAGCAGTTTCGGCGGAGAGCAGTTCTTC. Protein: CASSFGGEQFF.

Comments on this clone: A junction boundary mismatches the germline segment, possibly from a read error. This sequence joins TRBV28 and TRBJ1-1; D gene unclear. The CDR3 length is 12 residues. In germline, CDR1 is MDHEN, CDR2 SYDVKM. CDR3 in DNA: TGTGCCAGCAGTTTATGGAACAGTGAAGCTTTCTTT. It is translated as CASSLWNSEAFF.